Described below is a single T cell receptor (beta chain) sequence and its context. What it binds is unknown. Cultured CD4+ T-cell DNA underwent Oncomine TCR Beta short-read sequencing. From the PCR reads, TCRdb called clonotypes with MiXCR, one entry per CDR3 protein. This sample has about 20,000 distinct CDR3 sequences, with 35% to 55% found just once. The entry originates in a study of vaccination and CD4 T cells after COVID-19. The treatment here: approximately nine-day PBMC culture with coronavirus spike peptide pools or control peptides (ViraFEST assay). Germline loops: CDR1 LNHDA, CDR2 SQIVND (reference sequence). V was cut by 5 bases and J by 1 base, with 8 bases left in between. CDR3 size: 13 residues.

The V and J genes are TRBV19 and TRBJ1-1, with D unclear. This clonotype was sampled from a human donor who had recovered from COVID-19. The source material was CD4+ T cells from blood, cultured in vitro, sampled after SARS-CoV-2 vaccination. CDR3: CASSLISNTEAFF. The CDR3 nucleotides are TGTGCCAGTAGTCTGATTTCGAACACTGAAGCTTTCTTT.